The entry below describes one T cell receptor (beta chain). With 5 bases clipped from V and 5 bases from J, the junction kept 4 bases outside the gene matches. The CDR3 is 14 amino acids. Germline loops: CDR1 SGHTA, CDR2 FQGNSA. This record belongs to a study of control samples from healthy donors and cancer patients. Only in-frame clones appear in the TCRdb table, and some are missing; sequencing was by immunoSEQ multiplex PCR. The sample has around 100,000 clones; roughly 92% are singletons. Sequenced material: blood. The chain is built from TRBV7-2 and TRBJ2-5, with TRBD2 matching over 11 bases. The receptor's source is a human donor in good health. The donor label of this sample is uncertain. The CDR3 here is CASSLGTSGETQYF. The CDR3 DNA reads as TGTGCCAGCAGCCTTGGGACTAGCGGTGAGACCCAGTACTTC.